The 10 T cell receptor beta chains below were found in one sample sequenced in a study of naive and memory T cell subsets (TCRdb year 2017). The library was produced with UMI-ligation and nested PCR. Reads for this sample came from an Illumina MiSeq. The beta constant-region primer consisted of an equimolar mixture of two oligonucleotides that together covered TRBC1 and TRBC2. The ligated cDNA went through four rounds of PCR with nested alpha and beta constant-region primers together with the SP2 primer. In TCRdb, the public reads were trimmed at Q25 with fastp and aligned with MiXCR, with productive beta chains retained. Identical CDR3 protein sequences are pooled into one entry, listed with their most common genes and DNA. The sample yields tens of thousands of distinct CDR3 sequences; roughly 9.3% were counted once. 1.2% of the sample lies in the top ten. Sequencing input: naive CD8+ T cells from blood. The intended sense of this specimen's cell subset or site label: naive T cells, CD45RA high CD27+. The receptors were sampled from a human donor in good health.

The V gene is TRBV7-9, the J gene TRBJ1-2; D is ambiguous. Germline V gives CDR1 SEHNR, CDR2 FQNEAQ (reference sequence). Trimming shortened V by 0 bases and J by 1 base, and 12 bases separated the two germline ends. The CDR3 loop spans 16 amino acids. The CDR3 coding sequence is TGTGCCAGCAGCTTAGCGGGGTCACAGCATAACTATGGCTACACCTTC. Its translation is CASSLAGSQHNYGYTF.

The CDR3 sequence is CASSVNNEQFF. CDR3 nucleotides: TGTGCCAGCAGCGTAAACAATGAGCAGTTCTTC. This rearrangement joins TRBV6-5 to TRBJ2-1; D gene unclear. V lost 6 bases to trimming and J lost 5 bases, with 5 bases between them. The CDR3 is 11 residues long. Germline CDR1 MNHEY, CDR2 SVGAGI.

This clonotype was detected only a few times. The rearrangement joins TRBV20-1 to TRBJ2-7, with 8 bases fitting TRBD1. This CDR3 contains 13 residues. V shed 6 bases, J shed 4 bases, and the junction held 8 bases outside the gene matches. Looked up from germline, CDR1 is DFQATT and CDR2 is SNEGSKA (reference sequence). The CDR3 DNA reads TGCAGTGCCCAGGACAGGGCTAAGTACGAGCAGTACTTC. It is translated as CSAQDRAKYEQYF.

This clonotype was detected ten times or more. CDR3 sequence reads: CASSPGTGAAYEQYF. CDR3 nucleotides: TGTGCCAGCAGCCCGGGGACAGGGGCGGCCTACGAGCAGTACTTC. This rearrangement joins TRBV7-3 to TRBJ2-7; 10 nucleotides match TRBD1. Trimming took 5 bases from V and 2 from J; bases not matched to a gene: 6. The germline gives CDR1 SGHTA, CDR2 FQGTGA. This CDR3 region has 15 residues.

This chain links TRBV2 with TRBJ2-3; maybe TRBD2 (5 bases). The CDR3 is made up of 14 amino acids. The germline V and J ends were trimmed by 3 bases and 6 bases, with 13 bases remaining between them. From germline, CDR1 is SNHLY and CDR2 FYNNEI. The CDR3 reads CASSEGAREDTQYF. CDR3 nucleotide sequence: TGTGCCAGCAGTGAGGGAGCCCGCGAGGATACGCAGTATTTT. The full variable domain, completed using reference TRBV2 and TRBJ2-3, is EPEVTQTPSHQVTQMGQEVILRCVPISNHLYFYWYRQILGQKVEFLVSFYNNEISEKSEIFDDQFSVERPDGSNFTLKIRSTKLEDSAMYFCASSEGAREDTQYFGPGTRLTVL.

J is TRBJ2-7 and V is TRBV5-6; 12 nucleotides align to TRBD2. The CDR3 spans 17 residues. J gave up 3 bases and V 0 bases, and 7 bases lay outside the gene matches. CDR1 is SGHDT and CDR2 is YYEEEE in the germline V gene. The chain's CDR3 is CASSLDPGTSGYYEQYF. The CDR3 bases are TGTGCCAGCAGCTTGGACCCCGGGACTAGCGGGTACTACGAGCAGTACTTC. Complete variable domain (other parts from reference TRBV5-6 and TRBJ2-7): DAGVTQSPTHLIKTRGQQVTLRCSPKSGHDTVSWYQQALGQGPQFIFQYYEEEERQRGNFPDRFSGHQFPNYSSELNVNALLLGDSALYLCASSLDPGTSGYYEQYFGPGTRLTVT.

The sample holds a few counts of this clonotype. The chain has TRBV5-6 and TRBJ1-5, with D uncertain. Trimming removed 0 bases from V and 5 bases from J, with 9 bases in between. Germline CDR1 SGHDT, CDR2 YYEEEE. The CDR3 totals 14 residues. The CDR3 region has the DNA TGTGCCAGCAGCTTGGGGCAGCTCCATCAGCCCCAGCATTTT. Protein: CASSLGQLHQPQHF.

This clonotype was picked up a small number of times. The chain combines TRBV12-3 or TRBV12-4 with TRBJ2-1, with TRBD2 matching over 10 bases. V lost 5 bases, J lost 12 bases, and 13 bases stayed unmatched. The CDR3 is 15 amino acids. The CDR3 DNA reads TGTGCCAGCAGTGCCGGACTAGCGGAATATGGAGGGCAGTTCTTC. Protein: CASSAGLAEYGGQFF.

CDR3 amino acids: CASSVGQGGAEAFF. DNA for the CDR3: TGTGCCAGCAGCGTAGGACAGGGTGGCGCTGAAGCTTTCTTT. This sequence joins TRBV9 and TRBJ1-1; 7 positions agree with TRBD1. The ends lost 0 bases at V and 6 bases at J; junction bases unmatched: 5. In germline, CDR1 is SGDLS, CDR2 YYNGEE. This CDR3 is built from 14 residues.

The chain couples TRBV7-9 to TRBJ2-5; D is ambiguous. V was trimmed by 5 bases and J by 5 bases, leaving 6 bases between them. The length of the CDR3 is 11 residues. Germline-derived CDR1 and CDR2 are SEHNR and FQNEAQ (reference sequence). The CDR3 nucleotides read TGTGCCAGCAGCCAAATGGAGACCCAGTACTTC. This translates into CASSQMETQYF.